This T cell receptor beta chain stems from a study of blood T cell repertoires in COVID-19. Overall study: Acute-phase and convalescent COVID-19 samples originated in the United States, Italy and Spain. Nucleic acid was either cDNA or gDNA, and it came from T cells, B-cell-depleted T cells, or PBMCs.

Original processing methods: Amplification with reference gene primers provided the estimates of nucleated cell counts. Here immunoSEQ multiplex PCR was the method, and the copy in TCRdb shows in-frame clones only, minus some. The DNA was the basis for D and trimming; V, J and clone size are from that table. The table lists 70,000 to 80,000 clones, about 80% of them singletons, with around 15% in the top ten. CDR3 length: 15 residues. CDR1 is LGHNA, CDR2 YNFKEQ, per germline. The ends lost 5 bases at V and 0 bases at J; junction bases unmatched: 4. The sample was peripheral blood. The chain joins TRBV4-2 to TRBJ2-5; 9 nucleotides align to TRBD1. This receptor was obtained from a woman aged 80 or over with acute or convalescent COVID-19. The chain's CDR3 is CASSLGQGYQETQYF. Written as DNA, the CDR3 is TGTGCCAGCAGCTTGGGACAGGGCTACCAAGAGACCCAGTACTTC.